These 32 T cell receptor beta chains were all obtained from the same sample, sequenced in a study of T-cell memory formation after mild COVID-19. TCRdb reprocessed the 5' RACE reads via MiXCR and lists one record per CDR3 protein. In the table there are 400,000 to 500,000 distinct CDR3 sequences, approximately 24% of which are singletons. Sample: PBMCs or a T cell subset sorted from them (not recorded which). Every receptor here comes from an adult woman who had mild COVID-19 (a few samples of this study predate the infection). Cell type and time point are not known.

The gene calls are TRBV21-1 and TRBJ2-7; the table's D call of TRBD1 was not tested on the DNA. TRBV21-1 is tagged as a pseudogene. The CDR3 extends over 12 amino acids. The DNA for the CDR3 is TGTGCCAGCAGAAGGGGACGCGACGAGCAGTACTTC. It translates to CASRRGRDEQYF.

The CDR3 region is CASSSTFRGVGNEQFF. The CDR3 nucleotides read TGTGCCAGCAGTTCAACATTCAGGGGAGTAGGCAATGAGCAGTTCTTC. The chain couples TRBV12-3 or TRBV12-4 to TRBJ2-1; D perhaps matches TRBD1 (6 bases). The CDR3 spans 16 residues. V was cut by 4 bases and J by 6 bases, with 19 bases left in between.

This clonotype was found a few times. The CDR3 here is CASSLTLDGTRETQYF. In nucleotides, the CDR3 is TGTGCCAGCAGCTTGACCCTGGACGGAACCCGGGAGACCCAGTACTTC. The chain employs TRBV5-5 and TRBJ2-5; D not resolved. In germline, CDR1 is SGHKS, CDR2 YYEKEE (reference sequence). This CDR3 has 16 amino acids. V lost 1 base and J 5 bases, leaving 18 bases between the germline ends.

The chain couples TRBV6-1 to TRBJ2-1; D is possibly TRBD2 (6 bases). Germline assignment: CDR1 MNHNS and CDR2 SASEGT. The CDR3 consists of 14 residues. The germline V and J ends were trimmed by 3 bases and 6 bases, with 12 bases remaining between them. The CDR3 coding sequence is TGTGCCAGCAGTGAGGGACTTCTAGGCAATGAGCAGTTCTTC. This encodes CASSEGLLGNEQFF.

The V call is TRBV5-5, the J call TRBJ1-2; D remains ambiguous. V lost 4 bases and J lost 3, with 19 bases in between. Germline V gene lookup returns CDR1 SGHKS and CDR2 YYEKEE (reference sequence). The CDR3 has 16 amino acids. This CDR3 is CASSPKIDPLDYGYTF. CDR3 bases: TGTGCCAGCAGCCCTAAAATCGATCCCTTGGACTATGGCTACACCTTC.

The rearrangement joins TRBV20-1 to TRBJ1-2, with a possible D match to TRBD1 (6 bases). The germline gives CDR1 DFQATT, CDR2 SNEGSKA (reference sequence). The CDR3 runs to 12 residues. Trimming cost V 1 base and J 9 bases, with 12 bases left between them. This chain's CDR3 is CSARGETGSYTF. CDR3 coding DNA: TGCAGTGCTAGAGGGGAGACAGGAAGCTACACCTTC.

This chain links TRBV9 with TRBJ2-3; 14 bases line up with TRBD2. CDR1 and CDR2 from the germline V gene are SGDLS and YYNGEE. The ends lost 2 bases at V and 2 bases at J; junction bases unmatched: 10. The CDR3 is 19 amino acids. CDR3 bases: TGTGCCAGCAGCGTTGGACTAGCGGGAGGAGTTGAGAACACAGATACGCAGTATTTT. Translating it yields CASSVGLAGGVENTDTQYF. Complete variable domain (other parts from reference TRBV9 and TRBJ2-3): DSGVTQTPKHLITATGQRVTLRCSPRSGDLSVYWYQQSLDQGLQFLIQYYNGEERAKGNILERFSAQQFPDLHSELNLSSLELGDSALYFCASSVGLAGGVENTDTQYFGPGTRLTVL.

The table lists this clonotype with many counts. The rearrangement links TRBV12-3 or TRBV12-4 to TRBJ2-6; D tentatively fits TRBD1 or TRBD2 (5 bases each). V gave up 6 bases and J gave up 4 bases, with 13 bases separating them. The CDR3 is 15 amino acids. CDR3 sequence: CASSLRGSGANVLTF. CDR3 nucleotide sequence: TGTGCCAGCAGCTTGAGGGGATCCGGGGCCAACGTCCTGACTTTC.

The CDR3 coding sequence is TGTGCCAGCAGACGTCTGGCCCTAAACACTGAAGCTTTCTTT. Translated, it gives CASRRLALNTEAFF. The V call is TRBV6-5, the J call TRBJ1-1; no reliable D call. This CDR3 region has 14 residues. V was trimmed by 6 bases and J by 2 bases, leaving 13 bases between them. Germline lookup yields CDR1 MNHEY and CDR2 SVGAGI.

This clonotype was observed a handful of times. CDR3 bases: TGTGCCAGCAGCAAGGACACCAATCAGCCCCAGCATTTT. It translates to CASSKDTNQPQHF. The chain uses TRBV7-2 and TRBJ1-5; possible D gene TRBD1, 5 bases. The germline V and J ends were trimmed by 5 bases and 3 bases, with 8 bases remaining between them. The CDR3 spans 13 residues. CDR1 is SGHTA and CDR2 is FQGNSA in the germline V gene.

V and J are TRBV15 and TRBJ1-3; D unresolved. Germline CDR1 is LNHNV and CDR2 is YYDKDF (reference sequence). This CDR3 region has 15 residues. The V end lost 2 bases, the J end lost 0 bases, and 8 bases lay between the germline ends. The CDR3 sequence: CATSRPKNSGNTIYF. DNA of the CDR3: TGTGCCACCAGCAGACCCAAGAACTCTGGAAACACCATATATTTT.

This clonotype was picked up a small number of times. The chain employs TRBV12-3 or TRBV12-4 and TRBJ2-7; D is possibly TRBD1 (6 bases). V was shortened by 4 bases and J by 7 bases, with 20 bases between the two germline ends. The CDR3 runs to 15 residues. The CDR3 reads CASSSGIGQTREQYF. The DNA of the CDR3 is TGTGCCAGCAGTTCTGGGATCGGACAGACACGGGAGCAGTACTTC.

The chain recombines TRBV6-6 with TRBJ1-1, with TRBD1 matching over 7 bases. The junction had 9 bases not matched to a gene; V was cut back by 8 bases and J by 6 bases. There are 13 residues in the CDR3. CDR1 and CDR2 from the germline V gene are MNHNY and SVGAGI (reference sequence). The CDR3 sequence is CASRDRVNSEAFF. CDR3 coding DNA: TGTGCCAGCCGCGACAGGGTTAATTCTGAAGCTTTCTTT.

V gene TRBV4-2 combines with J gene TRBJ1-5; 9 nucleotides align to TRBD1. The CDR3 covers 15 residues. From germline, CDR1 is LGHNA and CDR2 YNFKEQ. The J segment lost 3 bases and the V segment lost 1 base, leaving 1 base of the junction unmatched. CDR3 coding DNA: TGTGCCAGCAGCCAAGGGACAGGGGCCAATCAGCCCCAGCATTTT. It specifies CASSQGTGANQPQHF.

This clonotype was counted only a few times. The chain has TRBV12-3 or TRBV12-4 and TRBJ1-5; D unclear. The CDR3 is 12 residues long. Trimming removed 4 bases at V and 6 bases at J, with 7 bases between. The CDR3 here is CASSSVPQPQHF. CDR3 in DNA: TGTGCCAGCAGTTCTGTTCCTCAGCCCCAGCATTTT.

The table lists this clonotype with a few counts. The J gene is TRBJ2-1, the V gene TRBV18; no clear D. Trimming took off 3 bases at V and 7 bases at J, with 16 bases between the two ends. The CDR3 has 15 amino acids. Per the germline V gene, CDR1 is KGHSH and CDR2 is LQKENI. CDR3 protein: CASSPRMTEVNEQFF. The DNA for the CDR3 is TGTGCCAGCTCACCCCGGATGACTGAAGTGAATGAGCAGTTCTTC.

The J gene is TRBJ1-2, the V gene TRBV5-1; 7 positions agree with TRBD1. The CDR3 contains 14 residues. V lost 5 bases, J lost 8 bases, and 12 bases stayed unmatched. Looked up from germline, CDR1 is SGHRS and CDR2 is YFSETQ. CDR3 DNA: TGCGCCAGCAGTACTCAAGGACAGGTAGAGGGCTACACCTTC. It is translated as CASSTQGQVEGYTF.

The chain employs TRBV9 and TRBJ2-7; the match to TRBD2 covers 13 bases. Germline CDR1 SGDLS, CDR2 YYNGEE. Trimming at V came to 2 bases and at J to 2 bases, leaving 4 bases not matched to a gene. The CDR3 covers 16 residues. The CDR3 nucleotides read TGTGCCAGCAGCGTCGGACTAGCGGGAGTCCCCTACGAGCAGTACTTC. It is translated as CASSVGLAGVPYEQYF.

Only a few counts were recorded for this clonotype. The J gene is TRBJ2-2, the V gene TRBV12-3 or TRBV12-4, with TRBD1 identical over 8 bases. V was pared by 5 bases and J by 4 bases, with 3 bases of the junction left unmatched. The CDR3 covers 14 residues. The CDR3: CASSPQGGTGELFF. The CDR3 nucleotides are TGTGCCAGCAGTCCACAGGGGGGCACCGGGGAGCTGTTTTTT.

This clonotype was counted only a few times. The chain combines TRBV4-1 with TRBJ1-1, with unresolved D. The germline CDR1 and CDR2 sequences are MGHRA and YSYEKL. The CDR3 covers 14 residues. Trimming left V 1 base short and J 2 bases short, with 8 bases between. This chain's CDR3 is CASSQGWGNTEAFF. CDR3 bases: TGCGCCAGCAGCCAAGGCTGGGGAAACACTGAAGCTTTCTTT.

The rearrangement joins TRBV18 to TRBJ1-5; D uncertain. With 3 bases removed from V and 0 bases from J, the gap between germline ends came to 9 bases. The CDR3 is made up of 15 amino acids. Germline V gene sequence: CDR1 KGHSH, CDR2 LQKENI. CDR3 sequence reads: CASSPMGNSNQPQHF. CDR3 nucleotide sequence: TGTGCCAGCTCACCTATGGGGAATAGCAATCAGCCCCAGCATTTT.

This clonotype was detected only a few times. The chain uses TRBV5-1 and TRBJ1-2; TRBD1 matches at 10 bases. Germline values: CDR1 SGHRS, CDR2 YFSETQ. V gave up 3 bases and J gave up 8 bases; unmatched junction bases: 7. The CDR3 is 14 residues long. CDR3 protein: CASSSIGTGVGYTF. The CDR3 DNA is TGCGCCAGCAGCTCAATAGGGACAGGGGTCGGCTACACCTTC. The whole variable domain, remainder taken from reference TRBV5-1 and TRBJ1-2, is KAGVTQTPRYLIKTRGQQVTLSCSPISGHRSVSWYQQTPGQGLQFLFEYFSETQRNKGNFPGRFSGRQFSNSRSEMNVSTLELGDSALYLCASSSIGTGVGYTFGSGTRLTVV.

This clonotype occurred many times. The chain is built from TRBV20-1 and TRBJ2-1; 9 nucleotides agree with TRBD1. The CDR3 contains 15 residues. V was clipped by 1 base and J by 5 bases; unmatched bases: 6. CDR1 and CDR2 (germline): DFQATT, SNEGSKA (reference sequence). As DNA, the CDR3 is TGCAGTGCTAGAGGGGGACAGGGAAACCACAATGAGCAGTTCTTC. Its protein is CSARGGQGNHNEQFF.

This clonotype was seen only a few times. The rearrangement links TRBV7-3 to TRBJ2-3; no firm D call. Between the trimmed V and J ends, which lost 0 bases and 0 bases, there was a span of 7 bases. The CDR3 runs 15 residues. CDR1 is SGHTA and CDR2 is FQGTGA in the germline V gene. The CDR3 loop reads CASSLTLRSTDTQYF. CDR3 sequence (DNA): TGTGCCAGCAGCTTAACTCTTCGCAGCACAGATACGCAGTATTTT.

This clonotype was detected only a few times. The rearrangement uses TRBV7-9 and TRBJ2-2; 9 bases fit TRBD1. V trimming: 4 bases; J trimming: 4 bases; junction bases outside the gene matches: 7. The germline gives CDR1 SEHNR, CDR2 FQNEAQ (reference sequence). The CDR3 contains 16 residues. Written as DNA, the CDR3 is TGTGCCAGCAGCTCCGGGACAGGGCCCTCCACCGGGGAGCTGTTTTTT. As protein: CASSSGTGPSTGELFF.

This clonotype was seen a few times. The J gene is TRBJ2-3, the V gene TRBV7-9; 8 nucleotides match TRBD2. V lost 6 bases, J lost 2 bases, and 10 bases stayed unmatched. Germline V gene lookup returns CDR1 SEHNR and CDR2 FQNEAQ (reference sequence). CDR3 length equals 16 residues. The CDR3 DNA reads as TGTGCCAGCAGTTCCACTAGCGGCTATCTCACAGATACGCAGTATTTT. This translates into CASSSTSGYLTDTQYF.

CDR3 sequence (DNA): TGTGCCAGCACTGACAGGGGAGGTGGTGAGCAGTTCTTC. Amino acid sequence: CASTDRGGGEQFF. The chain has TRBV6-5 and TRBJ2-1, with TRBD1 identical over 8 bases. The CDR3 has 13 residues. Germline V gene lookup returns CDR1 MNHEY and CDR2 SVGAGI. V was pared by 7 bases and J by 9 bases, with 8 bases of the junction left unmatched.

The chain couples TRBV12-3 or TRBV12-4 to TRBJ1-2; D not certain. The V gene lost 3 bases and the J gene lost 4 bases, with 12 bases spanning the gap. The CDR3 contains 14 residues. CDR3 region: CASSFEYSVYGYTF. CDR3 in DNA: TGTGCCAGCAGTTTTGAGTACAGCGTCTATGGCTACACCTTC.

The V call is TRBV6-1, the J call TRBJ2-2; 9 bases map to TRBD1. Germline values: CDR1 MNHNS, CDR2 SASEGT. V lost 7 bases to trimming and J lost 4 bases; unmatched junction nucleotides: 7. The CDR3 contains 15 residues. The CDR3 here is CASTGQGPGTGELFF. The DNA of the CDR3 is TGTGCCAGCACCGGACAGGGGCCAGGCACCGGGGAGCTGTTTTTT.

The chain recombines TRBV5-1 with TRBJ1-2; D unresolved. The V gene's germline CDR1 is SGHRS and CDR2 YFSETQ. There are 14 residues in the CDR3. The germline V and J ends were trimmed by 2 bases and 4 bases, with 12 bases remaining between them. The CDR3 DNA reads TGCGCCAGCAGCTTTCGGGAGCGGGGCTATGGCTACACCTTC. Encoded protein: CASSFRERGYGYTF. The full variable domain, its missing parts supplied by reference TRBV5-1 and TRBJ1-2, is KAGVTQTPRYLIKTRGQQVTLSCSPISGHRSVSWYQQTPGQGLQFLFEYFSETQRNKGNFPGRFSGRQFSNSRSEMNVSTLELGDSALYLCASSFRERGYGYTFGSGTRLTVV.

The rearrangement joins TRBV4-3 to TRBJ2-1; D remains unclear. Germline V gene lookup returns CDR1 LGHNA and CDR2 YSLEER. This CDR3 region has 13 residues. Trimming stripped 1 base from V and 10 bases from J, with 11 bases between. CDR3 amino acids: CASSQGRFREQFF. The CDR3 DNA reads TGCGCCAGCAGCCAAGGCAGGTTTCGGGAGCAGTTCTTC.

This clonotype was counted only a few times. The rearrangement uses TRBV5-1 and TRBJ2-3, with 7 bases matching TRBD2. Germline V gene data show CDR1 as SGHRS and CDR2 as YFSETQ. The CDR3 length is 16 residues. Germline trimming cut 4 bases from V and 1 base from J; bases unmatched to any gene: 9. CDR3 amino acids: CASSLDPGGRTDTQYF. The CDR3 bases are TGCGCCAGCAGCCTGGACCCGGGGGGACGCACAGATACGCAGTATTTT.